The 9 T cell receptor beta chains given below trace back to one sample, sequenced in a study of T cell responses to AZD1222 COVID-19 vaccine. The assay was immunoSEQ multiplex PCR, and TCRdb's table has in-frame clones only and misses some. Among fewer than 150,000 clones listed, about 93% were seen once. The sample was peripheral blood, taken 28 days after the second AZD1222 dose. The receptors shown here come from an adult who received the AZD1222 COVID-19 vaccine.

The chain couples TRBV3-1 (or the pseudogene TRBV3-2) to TRBJ2-2, with D perhaps matching TRBD1 (7 bases). Trimming removed 0 bases from V and 0 bases from J, with 14 bases in between. Germline CDR1 is LGHDT and CDR2 is YNNKEL (reference sequence). This CDR3 spans 18 amino acids. CDR3 DNA: TGTGCCAGCAGCCAAGAATCAGGGGGAGGCACGAACACCGGGGAGCTGTTTTTT. Translated, it gives CASSQESGGGTNTGELFF.

V and J are TRBV6-5 and TRBJ1-4; 12 bases line up with TRBD1. This CDR3 has 15 residues. V shed 8 bases, J shed 2 bases, and the junction held 3 bases outside the gene matches. Per germline, CDR1 MNHEY and CDR2 SVGAGI. The CDR3 sequence: CASRGQGATNEKLFF. The CDR3 nucleotides are TGTGCCAGCCGGGGACAGGGGGCGACTAATGAAAAACTGTTTTTT.

The chain carries TRBV6-1 and TRBJ2-4; unclear D gene. Germline values: CDR1 MNHNS, CDR2 SASEGT. The CDR3 sequence is 14 residues long. V was trimmed by 3 bases and J by 9 bases, leaving 15 bases between them. The CDR3 protein is CASSEVLGLGIQYF. The DNA for the CDR3 is TGTGCCAGCAGTGAGGTTCTAGGGTTGGGCATTCAGTACTTC.

V usage is TRBV19 and J usage is TRBJ1-6; 7 bases are a match to TRBD1. The CDR3 spans 15 residues. CDR1 and CDR2 (germline): LNHDA, SQIVND (reference sequence). J was trimmed by 7 bases and V by 5 bases; bases with no gene match: 8. The CDR3, as DNA: TGTGCCAGTAGTGTGTCCGGGACAGTGAATTCACCCCTCCACTTT. It is translated as CASSVSGTVNSPLHF.

The chain joins TRBV7-9 to TRBJ2-1; D is perhaps TRBD2 (5 bases). Germline CDR1 is SEHNR and CDR2 is FQNEAQ (reference sequence). V was shortened by 8 bases and J by 7 bases, with 21 bases between the two germline ends. CDR3 length: 15 residues. The CDR3 region has the DNA TGTGCCAGCTCCTCCTGGAGGCTAAAACCGAATGAGCAGTTCTTC. This translates into CASSSWRLKPNEQFF.

This clone was counted only a few times. The gene calls are TRBV6-2 or TRBV6-3 and TRBJ2-7; D call uncertain. The length of the CDR3 is 11 residues. Trimming took 5 bases from V and 3 from J, leaving 5 bases between them. Germline V CDR1 and CDR2: MNHEY, SVGEGT. The CDR3 loop reads CASSLHYEQYF. For the CDR3, the DNA is TGTGCCAGCAGTCTCCACTACGAGCAGTACTTC.

The rearrangement joins TRBV30 to TRBJ2-2; 15 nucleotides match TRBD2. CDR3 length: 18 amino acids. Germline CDR1 GTSNPN, CDR2 SVGIG (reference sequence). With 2 bases clipped from V and 5 bases from J, the junction kept 9 bases outside the gene matches. CDR3 coding DNA: TGTGCCTGGAGTCCTTGGACTAGCGGGGGGGTTCTAACCGGGGAGCTGTTTTTT. As protein: CAWSPWTSGGVLTGELFF.

This clone was seen just once. The V and J genes are TRBV19 and TRBJ1-2; D is ambiguous. Between the trimmed V and J ends, which lost 7 bases and 1 base, there was a span of 10 bases. Per germline, CDR1 LNHDA and CDR2 SQIVND (reference sequence). This CDR3 region has 13 residues. CDR3 amino acids: CASKTASNYGYTF. The CDR3 DNA reads TGTGCCAGTAAAACGGCCAGTAACTATGGCTACACCTTC.

This clone appeared a few times. V gene TRBV3-1 (or the pseudogene TRBV3-2) combines with J gene TRBJ1-5; TRBD1 matches 7 bases. The ends lost 1 base at V and 4 bases at J; junction bases unmatched: 7. The germline CDR1 and CDR2 sequences are LGHDT and YNNKEL (reference sequence). This CDR3 is built from 16 residues. The CDR3 here is CASSQVNGTANQPQHF. The CDR3 DNA follows: TGTGCCAGCAGCCAAGTTAACGGGACAGCAAATCAGCCCCAGCATTTT.